This TCR beta chain is from a study of CD8 T cells in Susac syndrome (dated by TCRdb to between 2018 and 2021). Turning to the overall study: Repertoire sequencing was used to test whether CD8+ T cell activation and differentiation in Susac syndrome was antigen driven.

As to this clonotype: Its binding antigen is unknown. No qualities accompany the bases; no much larger clone lies one base away.

RNA was extracted using the RNeasy kit, and about 0.5 to 1 ug of the RNA was reverse transcribed with random hexamers. The immunoSEQ multiplex PCR assay, covering 54 Vbeta and 13 Jbeta segments, was used to amplify TCR beta CDR3 regions. To correct PCR amplification bias, a synthetic template baseline was used for both primer optimization and computational correction. In the source study's methods: Reads were assigned to V, D and J genes according to IMGT and analyzed in immunoSEQ Analyzer, with only productive sequences retained. To calculate clonality, Shannon entropy was normalized by log2 of the number of productive unique sequences and then subtracted from one. Public and private clones were assessed among the 100 most prevalent clones of each patient and control. Clones were defined as Susac-specific if absent from the healthy and MS cohorts, from 1052 published viral clones and from other ImmuneACCESS disease sequences. TCRdb reran the public reads through fastp at Q25 and MiXCR, keeping productive beta chains. Rows are combined by CDR3 protein, so each entry shows the most common genes and DNA. The V and J calls and clone size are TCRdb's, not the authors'. The sample includes about 180,000 distinct CDR3 sequences, with 95% observed a single time. In total, the top ten clones hold approximately 0.1% of the sample.

Beyond this particular receptor, the publication reports: The number of individuals in the TCR sequencing and HLA analysis was acknowledged as relatively small.

High-throughput TCR beta sequencing profiled peripheral blood CD8+ and CD4+ T cells from healthy donors, Susac syndrome patients and multiple sclerosis patients. Treatment-naive patients with stable or active relapsing-remitting disease fulfilling revised McDonald criteria were used as multiple sclerosis controls. Bulk CD8+ and CD4+ T cells were purified by magnetic negative isolation, while CD8+ TEMRA cells were enriched using FACS. Blood was collected in EDTA tubes and processed within 24 hours, with PBMCs isolated through density gradient centrifugation. PBMCs intended for TCR sequencing were frozen in liquid nitrogen and were later thawed in a 37 degrees C water bath. Purity of sorted or isolated CD4+, CD8+ and CD8+ TEMRA cells was at least 90%. This sequence was found in a human donor with multiple sclerosis. Input material: CD4+ T cells from PBMCs.

The bases are TGTGCCAGCAGCCCCCGGACAGTAAGCACAGATACGCAGTATTTT. The translation is CASSPRTVSTDTQYF. Here the chain combines TRBV7-6 and TRBJ2-3; TRBD1 is possibly the D segment (6 matching bases). The junction shows trimming of 5 bases on V and 0 bases on J, plus 12 bases between the germline ends. Via the germline V gene, CDR1 is SGHVS and CDR2 FNYEAQ. Measured from the cysteine to the phenylalanine, the CDR3 is 15 residues long. Just CDR3 DNA is preserved here, 45 bases in frame from base 1.